The 30 T cell receptor beta chains in this list originate from one sample, sequenced in a study of cytomegalovirus exposure and HLA in healthy donors. This PCR relied on a set of 60 Vbeta primers and 13 Jbeta primers. This table comes from immunoSEQ multiplex PCR, and its TCRdb copy is limited to in-frame clones, with some not included. The sample lists about 170,000 clones; 62% were seen once. Sequencing was performed on PBMCs. The receptor set was obtained from a man aged 35 to 55 in good health and CMV-seronegative.

The chain is built from TRBV29-1 and TRBJ2-7, with D perhaps matching TRBD1 (7 bases). The CDR3 consists of 11 residues. Germline lookup yields CDR1 SQVTM and CDR2 ANQGSEA. V was pared by 7 bases and J by 5 bases, with 12 bases between. This chain's CDR3 is CSGQGGHEQYF. In DNA, the CDR3 is TGCAGCGGACAGGGAGGCCACGAGCAGTACTTC.

On this clone: Other nucleotide sequences in the sample specify the same CDR3. This chain uses TRBV5-1 with TRBJ2-5, with 7 bases that match TRBD2. CDR3 size: 13 residues. V shed 2 bases and J 3 bases; nucleotides not matched to a gene: 1. Germline-derived CDR1 and CDR2 are SGHRS and YFSETQ. As DNA, the CDR3 is TGCGCCAGCAGCTTCGCGGGGGAAGAGACCCAGTACTTC. It is translated as CASSFAGEETQYF.

The rearrangement links TRBV5-1 to TRBJ2-7; perhaps TRBD1 as D (6 bases). The CDR3 spans 13 residues. The V end lost 7 bases, the J end lost 2 bases, and 13 bases lay between the germline ends. Looked up from germline, CDR1 is SGHRS and CDR2 is YFSETQ. CDR3 sequence reads: CASPRRGTYEQYF. The CDR3 DNA follows: TGCGCCAGCCCCAGAAGGGGGACCTACGAGCAGTACTTC.

The chain is built from TRBV2 and TRBJ2-2; weak D call: TRBD1 (6 bases). Germline CDR1 reads SNHLY; CDR2 reads FYNNEI. This CDR3 region has 14 residues. Trimming left V 8 bases short and J 3 bases short, with 13 bases between. The DNA for the CDR3 is TGTGCCAGCCTCAGGGGTTCGTACACCGGGGAGCTGTTTTTT. Protein sequence: CASLRGSYTGELFF.

The rearrangement links TRBV19 to TRBJ1-5, with 12 positions matching TRBD1. This CDR3 has 14 amino acids. J was trimmed by 6 bases and V by 9 bases; bases with no gene match: 6. Germline values: CDR1 LNHDA, CDR2 SQIVND (reference sequence). For the CDR3, the DNA is TGTGCCAGCGCCGGGACAGGGGGCCTTCAGCCCCAGCATTTT. Protein product: CASAGTGGLQPQHF.

This clone was observed a single time. The chain recombines TRBV18 with TRBJ1-5; 10 bases match TRBD1. V trimming: 2 bases; J trimming: 3 bases; junction bases outside the gene matches: 4. CDR1 and CDR2 (germline): KGHSH, LQKENI. This CDR3 contains 16 residues. The CDR3 reads CASSPGGTGDNQPQHF. DNA for the CDR3: TGTGCCAGCTCACCAGGGGGGACAGGGGACAATCAGCCCCAGCATTTT.

The chain uses TRBV2 and TRBJ1-3; D is ambiguous. The germline V and J ends were trimmed by 4 bases and 1 base, with 8 bases remaining between them. Germline CDR1 SNHLY, CDR2 FYNNEI. This CDR3 comprises 14 residues. CDR3 residues: CASSGGVSGNTIYF. CDR3 bases: TGTGCCAGCAGTGGTGGAGTTTCTGGAAACACCATATATTTT.

This chain uses TRBV2 with TRBJ2-5, with 14 bases identical to TRBD2. V lost 2 bases, J lost 11 bases, and 7 bases stayed unmatched. Germline CDR1 reads SNHLY; CDR2 reads FYNNEI. This CDR3 comprises 15 residues. This CDR3 is CASSETGLAGVEQYF. In nucleotides, the CDR3 is TGTGCCAGCAGTGAAACGGGACTAGCGGGGGTTGAGCAGTACTTC. The full variable domain, rest sourced from reference TRBV2 and TRBJ2-5, is EPEVTQTPSHQVTQMGQEVILRCVPISNHLYFYWYRQILGQKVEFLVSFYNNEISEKSEIFDDQFSVERPDGSNFTLKIRSTKLEDSAMYFCASSETGLAGVEQYFGPGTRLLVL.

V and J are TRBV6-5 and TRBJ1-2, with 11 bases fitting TRBD1. V shed 0 bases, J shed 7 bases, and the junction held 7 bases outside the gene matches. This CDR3 comprises 16 residues. CDR1 and CDR2 (germline): MNHEY, SVGAGI. The DNA of the CDR3 is TGTGCCAGCAGTTACTCTAGGACAGGGGGCGGAGGTGGCTACACCTTC. Translated, it gives CASSYSRTGGGGGYTF.

This chain connects TRBV4-1 to TRBJ2-3, with 7 bases lining up with TRBD2. This CDR3 is 16 amino acids long. Germline CDR1 is MGHRA and CDR2 is YSYEKL. V was clipped by 2 bases and J by 3 bases; unmatched bases: 8. The CDR3 DNA reads as TGCGCCAGCAGCCAACGAGGGCTGGGGGGGACAGATACGCAGTATTTT. Translating it yields CASSQRGLGGTDTQYF.

The chain recombines TRBV28 with TRBJ2-1; 10 nucleotides align to TRBD2. This CDR3 comprises 15 residues. The ends lost 5 bases at V and 2 bases at J; junction bases unmatched: 3. Germline lookup yields CDR1 MDHEN and CDR2 SYDVKM. CDR3 sequence (DNA): TGTGCCAGCAGTATAGCGGGGGGAACCTACAATGAGCAGTTCTTC. This encodes CASSIAGGTYNEQFF.

This clone occurred a few times. Other nucleotide sequences from this sample produce the same CDR3. V and J are TRBV20-1 and TRBJ2-5; no clear D. Trimming took off 2 bases at V and 5 bases at J, with 6 bases between the two ends. The CDR3 spans 11 residues. Per germline, CDR1 DFQATT and CDR2 SNEGSKA (reference sequence). The CDR3 region has the DNA TGCAGTGCTAGACCTTTGGAGACCCAGTACTTC. This gives the protein CSARPLETQYF.

The chain uses TRBV9 and TRBJ2-7; TRBD1 matches 7 bases. The V gene end was trimmed by 4 bases and the J gene end by 0 bases; junction bases not matched to a gene: 7. The CDR3 runs 15 residues. Germline lookup yields CDR1 SGDLS and CDR2 YYNGEE. CDR3 in amino acids: CASSFRTGGSYEQYF. CDR3 DNA: TGTGCCAGCAGCTTTAGGACAGGAGGCTCCTACGAGCAGTACTTC.

The V call is TRBV6-1, the J call TRBJ2-7; D may be TRBD1 (6 bases). This CDR3 spans 13 amino acids. The V gene's germline CDR1 is MNHNS and CDR2 SASEGT. The V end was cut by 8 bases, the J end by 4 bases, with 15 bases between. CDR3 DNA sequence: TGTGCCAGCCGACAGGACACCATATACGAGCAGTACTTC. Translation: CASRQDTIYEQYF.

The chain uses TRBV19 and TRBJ2-3; 7 bases agree with TRBD1. This CDR3 comprises 16 residues. Looked up from germline, CDR1 is LNHDA and CDR2 is SQIVND (reference sequence). V lost 5 bases, J lost 2 bases, and 10 bases stayed unmatched. The DNA of the CDR3 is TGTGCCAGTAGTCCAAAGCAGGGGGTCTACACAGATACGCAGTATTTT. Its translation: CASSPKQGVYTDTQYF.

This chain uses TRBV2 with TRBJ1-4, with D possibly matching TRBD1 (6 bases). Germline assignment: CDR1 SNHLY and CDR2 FYNNEI. CDR3 size: 15 residues. V lost 4 bases and J 6 bases, leaving 15 bases between the germline ends. The CDR3 region is CASSVGQTQYEKLFF. The CDR3 nucleotides are TGTGCCAGCAGTGTCGGACAGACTCAGTATGAAAAACTGTTTTTT.

V gene TRBV5-1 combines with J gene TRBJ2-1, with a weak D call TRBD2 (6 bases). CDR1 is SGHRS and CDR2 is YFSETQ in the germline V gene. V lost 0 bases to trimming and J lost 0 bases, with 7 bases between them. This CDR3 comprises 15 residues. The CDR3 DNA follows: TGCGCCAGCAGCTTGGAGCGGGTCTCCTACAATGAGCAGTTCTTC. This encodes CASSLERVSYNEQFF.

This clone was seen only a few times. The rearrangement joins TRBV18 to TRBJ2-7; 10 bases line up with TRBD1. J was trimmed by 6 bases and V by 2 bases; bases with no gene match: 7. CDR1 and CDR2 from the germline V gene are KGHSH and LQKENI. The CDR3 sequence is 15 residues long. The CDR3 DNA reads as TGTGCCAGCTCACCAGGGACAGGGGCCGGTAGCGAGCAGTACTTC. This sequence encodes CASSPGTGAGSEQYF.

The table lists this clone with a few counts. This chain uses TRBV7-9 with TRBJ2-5; D not certain. The CDR3 consists of 15 residues. The V end was cut by 4 bases, the J end by 2 bases, with 14 bases between. The germline CDR1 and CDR2 sequences are SEHNR and FQNEAQ (reference sequence). This CDR3 reads CASSSPLAEQETQYF. CDR3 coding DNA: TGTGCCAGCAGCTCCCCCCTTGCGGAACAAGAGACCCAGTACTTC.

The V call is TRBV5-1, the J call TRBJ2-3; TRBD1 matches at 7 bases. From germline, CDR1 is SGHRS and CDR2 YFSETQ. V shed 4 bases and J 1 base; nucleotides not matched to a gene: 6. This CDR3 has 15 residues. The CDR3 sequence: CASSDRVGGTDTQYF. The CDR3 nucleotides are TGCGCCAGCAGCGACAGGGTGGGGGGCACAGATACGCAGTATTTT.

This clone was picked up one time. This sequence joins TRBV7-9 and TRBJ2-1; 12 positions agree with TRBD2. Germline-derived CDR1 and CDR2 are SEHNR and FQNEAQ (reference sequence). V gave up 5 bases and J gave up 2 bases; unmatched junction bases: 4. The CDR3 sequence is 16 residues long. The CDR3 DNA sequence: TGTGCCAGCAGCCTATCTAGCGGGGGGGCCTACAATGAGCAGTTCTTC. This gives the protein CASSLSSGGAYNEQFF.

In its sample, this clone was seen a few times. The chain employs TRBV14 and TRBJ2-1, with 10 bases identical to TRBD1. This CDR3 contains 15 residues. Germline CDR1 is SGHDN and CDR2 is FVKESK. V gave up 5 bases and J gave up 6 bases; unmatched junction bases: 7. DNA for the CDR3: TGTGCCAGCAGCTCGGGACAGGGGAATAGCAATGAGCAGTTCTTC. Its translation is CASSSGQGNSNEQFF.

The genes are TRBV7-2 and TRBJ1-5; D gene unclear. The germline V gene has CDR1 SGHTA and CDR2 FQGNSA. CDR3 length: 13 residues. Trimming cost V 1 base and J 7 bases, with 8 bases left between them. CDR3 DNA sequence: TGTGCCAGCAGCTTAGGGGAGGGACAGCCCCAGCATTTT. As protein: CASSLGEGQPQHF.

The J gene is TRBJ1-1, the V gene TRBV5-1; 7 bases are shared with TRBD1. The CDR3 spans 13 residues. V lost 3 bases to trimming and J lost 6 bases; unmatched junction nucleotides: 5. Germline CDR1 reads SGHRS; CDR2 reads YFSETQ. The CDR3 region has the DNA TGCGCCAGCAGCTACTCAGGGGGTCCTGAAGCTTTCTTT. Encoded protein: CASSYSGGPEAFF.

V gene TRBV7-6 combines with J gene TRBJ2-2; 15 bases agree with TRBD2. The CDR3 loop spans 19 amino acids. Germline trimming cut 4 bases from V and 5 bases from J; bases unmatched to any gene: 11. The germline V gene has CDR1 SGHVS and CDR2 FNYEAQ. DNA for the CDR3: TGTGCCAGCAGCTCAGGACTAGCGGGAGGGTTATTCGGGACCGGGGAGCTGTTTTTT. This translates into CASSSGLAGGLFGTGELFF.

The chain recombines TRBV6-1 with TRBJ2-3; TRBD2 matches 9 bases. Germline V lookup: CDR1 MNHNS, CDR2 SASEGT. V was pared by 4 bases and J by 6 bases, with 14 bases of the junction left unmatched. This CDR3 contains 17 residues. The CDR3, as DNA: TGTGCCAGCAGTGGGTCTAGCGGGATGGCGGCACCCGATACGCAGTATTTT. As protein: CASSGSSGMAAPDTQYF.

This clone was seen once. V usage is TRBV5-6 and J usage is TRBJ1-6; a weak D match, TRBD1 (5 bases). Germline V gene sequence: CDR1 SGHDT, CDR2 YYEEEE. Trimming stripped 2 bases from V and 9 bases from J, with 12 bases between. This CDR3 is built from 14 residues. The CDR3 sequence is CASSFGQGRSPLHF. The CDR3 coding sequence is TGTGCCAGCAGCTTCGGGCAGGGCCGTTCACCCCTCCACTTT.

CDR3 DNA sequence: TGTGCCAGCAGCGGGTCGACAGGGGCGCGAGGAAACACCATATATTTT. Residues: CASSGSTGARGNTIYF. This sequence joins TRBV9 and TRBJ1-3; TRBD1 agrees at 8 bases. V shed 3 bases, J shed 4 bases, and the junction held 9 bases outside the gene matches. Germline V gene sequence: CDR1 SGDLS, CDR2 YYNGEE. The CDR3 is 16 amino acids.

The CDR3 sequence: CAISEDKAEQYF. The CDR3 DNA follows: TGTGCCATCAGTGAGGACAAGGCCGAGCAGTACTTC. V is TRBV10-3 and J is TRBJ2-7; D gene uncertain. Looked up from germline, CDR1 is ENHRY and CDR2 is SYGVKD. Trimming cost V 2 bases and J 6 bases, with 8 bases left between them. The CDR3 is made up of 12 amino acids.

V and J are TRBV19 and TRBJ2-3; 10 bases fit TRBD2. Looked up from germline, CDR1 is LNHDA and CDR2 is SQIVND (reference sequence). This CDR3 region has 14 residues. V dropped 8 bases and J dropped 4; count of bases not matched to a gene: 6. The CDR3 loop reads CASRSGGASDTQYF. CDR3 nucleotide sequence: TGTGCCAGTCGGAGCGGGGGGGCTTCAGATACGCAGTATTTT.